Listed here is a single T cell receptor (beta chain). Its matching antigen is unknown. Germline CDR1 and CDR2: LGHNA and YSLEER. This CDR3 is built from 13 residues. Trimming left V 4 bases short and J 4 bases short, with 8 bases between. The sample originates from a study of T cell responses to AZD1222 COVID-19 vaccine. General study findings and limits: In the spike-specific TCR repertoire, nearly half reportedly target unmutated variant regions. White British people made up most donors, females outnumbered males, and clonal diversity was possibly underestimated.

Generated by immunoSEQ multiplex PCR, the TCRdb table keeps only in-frame clones and is missing some. The table lists 75,000 to 80,000 clones, roughly 90% of them singletons. This TCR was sampled from an adult who received the AZD1222 COVID-19 vaccine. The chain carries TRBV4-3 and TRBJ1-5, with D perhaps matching TRBD1 (6 bases). The source was peripheral blood, collected 28 days after the second AZD1222 dose. The CDR3 here is CASSLGQNQPQHF. CDR3 bases: TGCGCCAGCAGCCTCGGACAGAATCAGCCCCAGCATTTT.